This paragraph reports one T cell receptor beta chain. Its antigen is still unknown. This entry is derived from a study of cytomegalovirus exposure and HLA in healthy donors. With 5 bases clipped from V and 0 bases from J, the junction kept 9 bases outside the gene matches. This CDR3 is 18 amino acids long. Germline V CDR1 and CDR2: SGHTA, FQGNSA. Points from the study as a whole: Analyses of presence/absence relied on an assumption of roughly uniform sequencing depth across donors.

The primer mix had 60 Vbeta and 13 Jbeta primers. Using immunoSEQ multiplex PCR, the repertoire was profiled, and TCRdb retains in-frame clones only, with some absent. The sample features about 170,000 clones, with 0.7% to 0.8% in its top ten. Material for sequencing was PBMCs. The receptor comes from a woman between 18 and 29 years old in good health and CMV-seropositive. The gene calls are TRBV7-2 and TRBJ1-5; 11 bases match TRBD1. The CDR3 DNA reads TGTGCCAGCAGCCTGAGGACAGGGGGCCTCTATAGCAATCAGCCCCAGCATTTT. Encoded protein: CASSLRTGGLYSNQPQHF.